The next 21 T cell receptor beta chains were all read from a single sample in a study of T cell responses to AZD1222 COVID-19 vaccine. The repertoire was sequenced with immunoSEQ multiplex PCR; TCRdb's copy has only in-frame clones and lacks some. The sample contains around 150,000 clones, roughly 94% of which appear only once. The material sequenced was peripheral blood, taken on day 0 of AZD1222 vaccination. All receptors derive from an adult in good health.

The chain combines TRBV5-4 with TRBJ2-3; D perhaps matches TRBD1 (6 bases). V lost 1 base, J lost 4 bases, and 10 bases lay in between. Germline-derived CDR1 and CDR2 are SGHNT and YYREEE (reference sequence). The CDR3 sequence is 14 residues long. The chain's CDR3 is CASSLKDSSDTQYF. The CDR3 region has the DNA TGTGCCAGCAGCTTGAAGGACAGCTCAGATACGCAGTATTTT.

Details on this clone: The junction departs from the called germline gene at one end, perhaps through a read error. V is TRBV18 and J is TRBJ1-2; unclear D gene. This CDR3 is 13 amino acids long. Per the germline V gene, CDR1 is KGHSH and CDR2 is LQKENI. The CDR3 region has the DNA TGTGCCAGCTCACCACCTGAGGGCCTTCGACCATTCTTC. It is translated as CASSPPEGLRPFF.

This clone was detected once. A junction boundary mismatches the germline segment, possibly from a read error. The rearrangement joins TRBV2 to TRBJ1-6; the match to TRBD1 covers 8 bases. This CDR3 spans 13 amino acids. The germline CDR1 and CDR2 sequences are SNHLY and FYNNEI. The DNA for the CDR3 is TGTGCCAGCAGTGAACACATTGCAGGGACAGGTCGCTTT. This codes for CASSEHIAGTGRF. Complete variable domain (other parts from reference TRBV2 and TRBJ1-6): EPEVTQTPSHQVTQMGQEVILRCVPISNHLYFYWYRQILGQKVEFLVSFYNNEISEKSEIFDDQFSVERPDGSNFTLKIRSTKLEDSAMYFCASSEHIAGTGRFGNGTRLTVT.

The rearrangement uses TRBV18 and TRBJ1-5; D gene unclear. V was trimmed by 4 bases and J by 7 bases, leaving 14 bases between them. CDR1 is KGHSH, CDR2 LQKENI, per germline. The CDR3 runs 14 residues. Here the CDR3 reads CASSRSRDGQPQHF. The CDR3 DNA is TGTGCCAGCTCACGTTCGAGGGATGGGCAGCCCCAGCATTTT.

The chain links TRBV21-1 to TRBJ1-5. TRBV21-1 is marked as a pseudogene. The CDR3 is 15 residues long. The CDR3 DNA reads as TGTGCCAGCAGCAAAAGGAGGGATAGCAATCAGCCCCAGCATTTT. Translated, it gives CASSKRRDSNQPQHF.

This sequence joins TRBV19 and TRBJ1-1, with 7 bases lining up with TRBD1. This CDR3 is 15 amino acids long. V gave up 6 bases and J gave up 5 bases; unmatched junction bases: 12. The V gene's germline CDR1 is LNHDA and CDR2 SQIVND (reference sequence). CDR3 amino acids: CASRPPQGGRTEAFF. CDR3 DNA sequence: TGTGCCAGTAGACCTCCCCAGGGGGGGCGGACTGAAGCTTTCTTT.

The chain links TRBV4-1 to TRBJ1-5; 7 nucleotides match TRBD1. The germline gives CDR1 MGHRA, CDR2 YSYEKL. The CDR3 has 15 amino acids. With 4 bases clipped from V and 7 bases from J, the junction kept 10 bases outside the gene matches. CDR3 nucleotide sequence: TGCGCCAGCAGCCCCGGAGGACGACAGGGACAGCCCCAGCATTTT. It translates to CASSPGGRQGQPQHF.

V gene TRBV5-1 combines with J gene TRBJ2-1; 8 nucleotides agree with TRBD2. The CDR3 length is 14 residues. V lost 0 bases and J lost 9; bases outside the gene matches: 5. CDR1 and CDR2 from the germline V gene are SGHRS and YFSETQ. The CDR3 here is CASSLEREMGEQFF. The CDR3, as DNA: TGCGCCAGCAGCTTGGAGCGGGAGATGGGTGAGCAGTTCTTC.

The chain carries TRBV13 and TRBJ1-1; tentative D call: TRBD1 (5 bases). The V end was cut by 3 bases, the J end by 7 bases, with 9 bases between. CDR1 is PRHDT and CDR2 is FYEKMQ in the germline V gene (reference sequence). The CDR3 is 12 amino acids. The CDR3 DNA reads as TGTGCCAGCAGCTTTGGGACGTTTGAAGCTTTCTTT. As protein: CASSFGTFEAFF.

Here the CDR3 reads CASSLLVPRRPLSYREITGELFF. In nucleotides, the CDR3 is TGTGCCAGCAGTTTATTAGTACCACGTCGACCCTTAAGCTACAGGGAGATCACCGGGGAGCTGTTTTTT. The chain joins TRBV28 to TRBJ2-2, with D possibly being TRBD1 (6 bases). V lost 1 base and J lost 4, with 34 bases in between. Looked up from germline, CDR1 is MDHEN and CDR2 is SYDVKM. This CDR3 is built from 23 residues.

The chain uses TRBV9 and TRBJ2-5, with D perhaps TRBD2 (5 bases). The ends were cut back, 0 bases at V and 5 bases at J, with 11 bases in the middle. Per the germline V gene, CDR1 is SGDLS and CDR2 is YYNGEE. The CDR3 extends over 14 amino acids. The CDR3 bases are TGTGCCAGCAGCGTAGGACTATTCAGGGAGACCCAGTACTTC. Translation gives CASSVGLFRETQYF.

The chain links TRBV4-1 to TRBJ1-6, with D possibly TRBD1 on 5 matching bases. This CDR3 spans 16 amino acids. Deletions cut 0 bases from V and 9 bases from J, with 15 bases between. Germline values: CDR1 MGHRA, CDR2 YSYEKL. The CDR3 coding sequence is TGCGCCAGCAGCCAAGAAAGGTGGGGGGAGAGTTCACCCCTCCACTTT. This gives the protein CASSQERWGESSPLHF.

The rearrangement joins TRBV7-6 to TRBJ2-2; no definite D call. Germline V CDR1 and CDR2: SGHVS, FNYEAQ. V lost 4 bases to trimming and J lost 6 bases, with 15 bases between them. This CDR3 spans 15 amino acids. The CDR3 loop reads CASSSRLFGSGELFF. CDR3 DNA: TGTGCCAGCAGCTCCCGTTTATTCGGATCCGGGGAGCTGTTTTTT.

The V and J genes are TRBV28 and TRBJ1-4, with D hard to call. The CDR3 runs to 13 residues. Germline V gene sequence: CDR1 MDHEN, CDR2 SYDVKM. V was cut by 1 base and J by 8 bases, with 8 bases left in between. The CDR3 DNA is TGTGCCAGCAGTTTATCCGAGAGGGAAAAACTGTTTTTT. The encoded protein is CASSLSEREKLFF.

The chain recombines TRBV19 with TRBJ1-5, with D possibly TRBD1 on 6 matching bases. Deletions cut 3 bases from V and 5 bases from J, with 11 bases between. This CDR3 has 14 amino acids. The germline gives CDR1 LNHDA, CDR2 SQIVND (reference sequence). In nucleotides, the CDR3 is TGTGCCAGTAGTATTATACAGGGATATCAGCCCCAGCATTTT. Encoded protein: CASSIIQGYQPQHF.

CDR3 DNA sequence: TGTGCCAGCAGCCTTACGACAGGGATCGAAGCTTTCTTT. Translating it yields CASSLTTGIEAFF. The chain joins TRBV5-4 to TRBJ1-1; TRBD1 matches 7 bases. The CDR3 is made up of 13 amino acids. Germline lookup yields CDR1 SGHNT and CDR2 YYREEE (reference sequence). V lost 4 bases to trimming and J lost 8 bases; unmatched junction nucleotides: 8.

This clone was counted a single time. The gene calls are TRBV7-6 and TRBJ2-5; 8 nucleotides align to TRBD1. Germline CDR1 is SGHVS and CDR2 is FNYEAQ. The CDR3 has 17 amino acids. With V trimmed by 1 base and J by 5 bases, 12 bases remained unmatched. CDR3 sequence: CASSLDLYRGNLETQYF. The CDR3 DNA reads TGTGCCAGCAGCTTAGACCTGTACAGGGGGAACTTGGAGACCCAGTACTTC.

V usage is TRBV19 and J usage is TRBJ1-4; 9 nucleotides agree with TRBD1. Trimming took 4 bases from V and 8 from J; bases not matched to a gene: 8. CDR3 length: 15 residues. The germline V gene has CDR1 LNHDA and CDR2 SQIVND (reference sequence). The CDR3 reads CASSTQGAYGEKLFF. The CDR3 DNA sequence: TGTGCCAGTAGTACACAGGGGGCGTACGGCGAAAAACTGTTTTTT.

This clone appeared a single time. V gene TRBV2 combines with J gene TRBJ1-5; D uncertain. V was clipped by 2 bases and J by 1 base, with 9 bases between them. This CDR3 is 15 amino acids long. Germline V gene data show CDR1 as SNHLY and CDR2 as FYNNEI. The CDR3 nucleotides read TGTGCCAGCAGTGAATTGGGTTTGAGCAATCAGCCCCAGCATTTT. Translating it yields CASSELGLSNQPQHF.

The chain is built from TRBV7-2 and TRBJ2-3; a weak D match, TRBD2 (5 bases). CDR3 length equals 16 residues. Trimming cost V 2 bases and J 2 bases, with 14 bases left between them. Germline V CDR1 and CDR2: SGHTA, FQGNSA. CDR3 loop: CASSLHRGYYTDTQYF. The CDR3 DNA follows: TGTGCCAGCAGCTTACATCGCGGGTACTACACAGATACGCAGTATTTT. Using reference TRBV7-2 and TRBJ2-3 for the parts outside the CDR3, the full variable domain is GAGVSQSPSNKVTEKGKDVELRCDPISGHTALYWYRQSLGQGLEFLIYFQGNSAPDKSGLPSDRFSAERTGGSVSTLTIQRTQQEDSAVYLCASSLHRGYYTDTQYFGPGTRLTVL.

The chain recombines TRBV7-8 with TRBJ2-3; possibly TRBD1 for D (5 bases). The CDR3 spans 14 residues. Germline CDR1 SGHVS, CDR2 FQNEAQ. V shed 5 bases and J shed 2 bases, with 11 bases lying between them. The CDR3 here is CASSRTGLTDTQYF. The CDR3 nucleotides are TGTGCCAGCAGCCGTACAGGTCTCACAGATACGCAGTATTTT.